This TCR beta chain originates from a study of sequential checkpoint blockade in melanoma. At the level of the study: Each arm's sequence ended with maintenance nivolumab.

Treatment in this sample: randomized to nivolumab then ipilimumab (arm A) or the reverse (arm B). None of the patients previously received DNA-damaging chemotherapy. From thawed PBMCs, live CD3+CD8+ cells negative for CD19 and CD56 were sorted. Repertoires were generated with immunoSEQ multiplex PCR, while TCRdb's copy carries only in-frame clones and drops some. This table holds about 40,000 clones, 86% found once. V shed 1 base and J shed 8 bases, with 18 bases lying between them. The CDR3 runs 16 residues. Germline-derived CDR1 and CDR2 are SEHNR and FQNEAQ (reference sequence). This clonotype was obtained from a human donor with melanoma. This chain uses TRBV7-9 with TRBJ2-1; TRBD2 is a possible D gene (5 bases). The sequencing here drew on CD8+ T cells sorted from blood (inferred from file names), taken from a patient given nivolumab and ipilimumab in sequence. The CDR3 reads CASSLGVGVMFDEQFF. Here the CDR3 DNA reads TGTGCCAGCAGCTTAGGGGTGGGAGTTATGTTTGATGAGCAGTTCTTC.